What follows are 10 T cell receptor beta chains derived from one specimen sequenced in a study of shared clonotypes between healthy human individuals. This table comes from immunoSEQ multiplex PCR, and its TCRdb copy is limited to in-frame clones, with some not included. The data show some 2 million clones, about 95% seen once. Naive CD8 isolation took CD45RO-negative cells positively selected for CCR7 and excluded terminally differentiated effector memory CD45RA+ cells. Sequenced material: naive CD8+ T cells sorted from blood. The receptors were sampled from a man younger than 35 in good health.

This chain connects TRBV6-5 to TRBJ1-5; 9 positions agree with TRBD1. The germline V gene encodes CDR1 MNHEY and CDR2 SVGAGI. J gave up 7 bases and V 6 bases, and 4 bases lay outside the gene matches. There are 13 residues in the CDR3. CDR3 in DNA: TGTGCCAGCAGCCCGACAGGGGGACAGCCCCAGCATTTT. This codes for CASSPTGGQPQHF.

This chain links TRBV30 with TRBJ1-5; D gene unclear. Per germline, CDR1 GTSNPN and CDR2 SVGIG (reference sequence). This CDR3 is 14 amino acids long. V was pared by 3 bases and J by 4 bases, with 13 bases between. The CDR3 protein is CAWSASPFNQPQHF. The CDR3 region has the DNA TGTGCCTGGAGCGCGAGCCCTTTTAATCAGCCCCAGCATTTT.

The J gene is TRBJ1-5, the V gene TRBV6-6; TRBD1 might be the D (6 bases). CDR1 is MNHNY and CDR2 is SVGAGI in the germline V gene (reference sequence). This CDR3 is 16 amino acids long. The V end lost 5 bases, the J end lost 1 base, and 15 bases lay between the germline ends. CDR3 sequence: CASSQNGQSSNQPQHF. Here the CDR3 DNA reads TGTGCCAGCAGTCAGAACGGACAGAGCAGCAATCAGCCCCAGCATTTT.

This clone was detected once. This rearrangement joins TRBV6-5 to TRBJ2-7; maybe TRBD2 (6 bases). V shed 5 bases and J shed 3 bases, with 17 bases lying between them. The CDR3 is 15 residues long. Per germline, CDR1 MNHEY and CDR2 SVGAGI. The CDR3 DNA is TGTGCCAGCAGTGTGGGGCGGGGAGGTTTCTACGAGCAGTACTTC. This translates into CASSVGRGGFYEQYF.

The rearrangement links TRBV25-1 to TRBJ2-7, with D unclear. Germline V gene data show CDR1 as MGHDK and CDR2 as SYGVNS. CDR3 length equals 11 residues. Trimming took 4 bases from V and 6 from J, leaving 7 bases between them. DNA for the CDR3: TGTGCCAGCAGTGTAGGGCGCGAGCAGTACTTC. It specifies CASSVGREQYF.

Notes on this clone: Other DNA sequences in the same sample also yield this CDR3. V and J are TRBV5-1 and TRBJ2-7; D is uncertain. CDR3 size: 13 residues. The V end was cut by 2 bases, the J end by 1 base, with 7 bases between. Germline V gene lookup returns CDR1 SGHRS and CDR2 YFSETQ. CDR3 sequence reads: CASSFHSSYEQYF. The CDR3 DNA follows: TGCGCCAGCAGCTTCCACTCATCCTACGAGCAGTACTTC.

This CDR3 reads CASSERDPYEQYF. In DNA, the CDR3 is TGCGCCAGCAGTGAAAGGGACCCCTACGAGCAGTACTTC. The chain carries TRBV10-1 and TRBJ2-7; D possibly uses TRBD1 or TRBD2 (5 bases each). Germline V gives CDR1 WNHNN, CDR2 SYGVQD (reference sequence). The length of the CDR3 is 13 residues. The germline V and J ends were trimmed by 3 bases and 2 bases, with 8 bases remaining between them.

The V and J genes are TRBV7-9 and TRBJ2-5; D remains unclear. V dropped 4 bases and J dropped 4 bases, with 7 bases sitting between them. Germline assignment: CDR1 SEHNR and CDR2 FQNEAQ (reference sequence). This CDR3 comprises 12 residues. CDR3 sequence: CASSYRVETQYF. Written as DNA, the CDR3 is TGTGCCAGCAGCTACCGGGTAGAGACCCAGTACTTC.

A note on this clone: In the same sample, other DNA sequences code for this CDR3. Here the CDR3 DNA reads TGTGCCAGCAGCTTAGGGGGGTTATACGAGCAGTACTTC. Translated: CASSLGGLYEQYF. The chain is built from TRBV7-2 and TRBJ2-7; D may correspond to TRBD1 or TRBD2 (5 bases each). The CDR3 has 13 amino acids. The germline V gene has CDR1 SGHTA and CDR2 FQGNSA. Trimming cost V 1 base and J 4 bases, with 8 bases left between them.

In the case of this clone: Different DNA sequences within this sample yield the same CDR3. The rearrangement links TRBV5-6 to TRBJ1-6; the D is unclear. The CDR3 is 12 amino acids. In germline, CDR1 is SGHDT, CDR2 YYEEEE. V was trimmed by 3 bases and J by 7 bases, leaving 5 bases between them. CDR3: CASSSLNSPLHF. In DNA, the CDR3 is TGTGCCAGCAGCTCTTTAAATTCACCCCTCCACTTT.